This entry lists 9 T cell receptor beta chains sequenced from one sample in a study of cytomegalovirus exposure and HLA in healthy donors. PCR employed 60 Vbeta and 13 Jbeta primers. Assay: immunoSEQ multiplex PCR; the TCRdb copy retains only in-frame clones and omits some. Among about 160,000 clones listed, approximately 80% were seen once. The sample taken for sequencing was PBMCs. These receptors were collected from a male donor in good health and CMV-seropositive.

This clone was counted a single time. CDR3 loop: CASSQAPLAVFHNEQFF. The CDR3 DNA sequence: TGTGCCAGCAGCCAAGCCCCTCTAGCGGTCTTTCACAATGAGCAGTTCTTC. The V gene is TRBV4-2, the J gene TRBJ2-1; 7 bases are shared with TRBD2. This CDR3 contains 17 residues. The germline gives CDR1 LGHNA, CDR2 YNFKEQ. Trimming cost V 1 base and J 5 bases; bases outside gene matches: 11.

V gene TRBV9 combines with J gene TRBJ2-1, with 9 bases matching TRBD2. CDR1 is SGDLS, CDR2 YYNGEE, per germline. Trimming cost V 2 bases and J 10 bases; bases outside gene matches: 16. This CDR3 comprises 17 residues. The CDR3 nucleotides read TGTGCCAGCAGCGTCGGGTTGACTAGCGGCTTGGGAGCGGAGCAGTTCTTC. It is translated as CASSVGLTSGLGAEQFF.

The chain has TRBV5-1 and TRBJ2-7, with 7 bases matching TRBD2. V was clipped by 3 bases and J by 4 bases; unmatched bases: 7. The V gene's germline CDR1 is SGHRS and CDR2 YFSETQ. This CDR3 region has 14 residues. This CDR3 reads CASSSRASGYEQYF. CDR3 DNA: TGCGCCAGCAGCTCCCGTGCTAGCGGATACGAGCAGTACTTC.

This chain uses TRBV29-1 with TRBJ2-3; no firm D call. This CDR3 contains 12 residues. Trimming shortened V by 2 bases and J by 1 base, and 4 bases separated the two germline ends. Germline CDR1 is SQVTM and CDR2 is ANQGSEA. As DNA, the CDR3 is TGCAGCGTTGAATGGCGCACAGATACGCAGTATTTT. Protein product: CSVEWRTDTQYF.

The chain combines TRBV30 with TRBJ2-4, with 8 nucleotides matching TRBD1. Trimming cost V 2 bases and J 9 bases; bases outside gene matches: 3. CDR3 length: 12 amino acids. CDR1 and CDR2 from the germline V gene are GTSNPN and SVGIG (reference sequence). CDR3: CAWSPGQGIQYF. In DNA, the CDR3 is TGTGCCTGGAGTCCAGGACAGGGCATTCAGTACTTC.

The chain couples TRBV5-1 to TRBJ2-1; 8 bases map to TRBD2. Looked up from germline, CDR1 is SGHRS and CDR2 is YFSETQ. CDR3 length: 14 amino acids. The V and J ends lost 1 base and 8 bases, in that order; junction bases with no gene match: 5. The CDR3 DNA reads TGCGCCAGCAGCTTGTTTCTAGCGGGCGATGAGCAGTTCTTC. Translated, it gives CASSLFLAGDEQFF.

The chain couples TRBV14 to TRBJ2-1, with TRBD2 as a possible D gene (5 bases). Germline-derived CDR1 and CDR2 are SGHDN and FVKESK. Trimming left V 4 bases short and J 10 bases short, with 26 bases between. The CDR3 covers 17 residues. The CDR3, as DNA: TGTGCCAGCAGCCCGAAGGCGGGCCTACAATTAAAGCGAGAGCAGTTCTTC. Translating it yields CASSPKAGLQLKREQFF.

The chain has TRBV28 and TRBJ2-5; 8 bases are shared with TRBD2. CDR1 and CDR2 from the germline V gene are MDHEN and SYDVKM. This CDR3 is 15 amino acids long. V shed 5 bases and J 1 base; nucleotides not matched to a gene: 6. The CDR3: CASSLYSGVQETQYF. The DNA for the CDR3 is TGTGCCAGCAGTCTGTATAGCGGGGTCCAAGAGACCCAGTACTTC.

The CDR3 nucleotides are TGTGCCAGCAGCTTTCTTCCACTAATAGAGGACGAGCAGTACTTC. Protein sequence: CASSFLPLIEDEQYF. The gene calls are TRBV6-1 and TRBJ2-7; D remains unclear. CDR3 length: 15 residues. Trimming took off 6 bases at V and 5 bases at J, with 20 bases between the two ends. Germline-derived CDR1 and CDR2 are MNHNS and SASEGT.